These T cell receptor beta chains were read from a single sample in a study of T-cell reconstitution after alpha-beta-depleted transplantation in children. TCRdb reprocessed the PCR reads via MiXCR and lists one record per CDR3 protein. Of 250,000 to 300,000 distinct CDR3 sequences listed, about 9.4% are singletons. The sample was PBMCs, taken before TCRalphabeta/CD19-depleted stem cell transplant. All receptors come from a boy under two years old with acute myeloid leukemia, due to receive a stem cell transplant. Each CDR3 is given with its conserved first and last residue. A D gene is named only where the DNA matches it firmly. Clone size is not always given. Where it is, it says once, few, many or a class for expanded clones.

>TRBJ2-7|.|TRBV5-1|.
CASSFEPIHEQYF
TGCGCCAGCAGCTTCGAACCGATCCACGAGCAGTACTTC
>TRBJ2-7|.|TRBV29-1|.
CSVGDRSYEQYF
TGCAGCGTTGGCGACCGGAGCTACGAGCAGTACTTC
>TRBJ1-2|many|TRBV12-3/TRBV12-4|TRBD1
CASSSGQANGYTF
TGTGCCAGCAGTTCCGGACAGGCAAATGGCTACACCTTC
>TRBJ2-1|many|TRBV25-1|.
CASRQYNEQFF
TGTGCCAGCAGACAGTACAATGAGCAGTTCTTC
>TRBJ2-7|many|TRBV7-9|TRBD2
CASSSTSGGKGFEQYF
TGTGCCAGCAGCTCAACTAGCGGGGGAAAGGGATTCGAGCAGTACTTC
>TRBJ2-7|many|TRBV20-1|TRBD1
CSAGQETYEQYF
TGCAGTGCCGGACAGGAAACCTACGAGCAGTACTTC
>TRBJ2-5|.|TRBV7-9|.
CASSLIEETQYF
TGTGCCAGCAGCTTGATAGAAGAGACCCAGTACTTC
>TRBJ2-5|many|TRBV20-1|TRBD2
CSARATSGRAGETQYF
TGCAGTGCTAGGGCGACTAGCGGGAGGGCAGGAGAGACCCAGTACTTC
>TRBJ2-7|many|TRBV9|TRBD1
CASSVGTGEQYF
TGTGCCAGCAGCGTAGGGACAGGCGAGCAGTACTTC
>TRBJ1-1|many|TRBV18|.
CASSPPDREAFF
TGTGCCAGCTCACCTCCGGACCGTGAAGCTTTCTTT
>TRBJ2-3|.|TRBV6-5|.
CASSIDRWSTDTQYF
TGTGCCAGCAGTATCGACAGGTGGAGCACAGATACGCAGTATTTT
>TRBJ1-1|many|TRBV18|.
CASSPISPAGMSTEAFF
TGTGCCAGCTCACCGATCAGCCCAGCGGGGATGTCCACTGAAGCTTTCTTT
>TRBJ2-2|many|TRBV5-1|TRBD2
CASSLVLAGFTGELFF
TGCGCCAGCAGCTTGGTTCTAGCGGGTTTTACCGGGGAGCTGTTTTTT
>TRBJ1-4|many|TRBV5-8|.
CASSTGSTPNEKLFF
TGTGCCAGCAGCACAGGGAGTACTCCTAATGAAAAACTGTTTTTT
>TRBJ2-3|.|TRBV20-1|TRBD2
CSASPSGRFADTQYF
TGCAGTGCTAGCCCTAGCGGGAGGTTCGCAGATACGCAGTATTTT
>TRBJ2-7|many|TRBV15|.
CATSSLQDRTGGEQYF
TGTGCCACCAGCAGCCTCCAGGACAGGACGGGGGGAGAGCAGTACTTC
>TRBJ2-2|few|TRBV28|TRBD1
CASSSRGRSGELFF
TGTGCCAGCAGTTCCAGGGGGCGATCCGGGGAGCTGTTTTTT
>TRBJ2-2|many|TRBV4-3|.
CASSLYALPTGELFF
TGCGCCAGCAGCCTTTACGCGCTCCCCACCGGGGAGCTGTTTTTT
>TRBJ1-5|many|TRBV5-5|.
CASSAQNGNQPQHF
TGTGCCAGCAGCGCCCAAAACGGCAATCAGCCCCAGCATTTT
>TRBJ2-3|many|TRBV6-1|TRBD1
CASSRQGLGTDTQYF
TGTGCCAGCAGTCGACAGGGGTTGGGCACAGATACGCAGTATTTT
>TRBJ1-1|many|TRBV12-3/TRBV12-4|.
CASISDRTEAFF
TGTGCCAGCATCTCAGACCGGACTGAAGCTTTCTTT
>TRBJ1-5|few|TRBV20-1|.
CSARDSRSYSNQPQHF
TGCAGTGCTAGGGACAGTCGAAGTTATAGCAATCAGCCCCAGCATTTT
>TRBJ1-3|many|TRBV6-5|TRBD1
CASSSDRGGGNTIYF
TGTGCCAGCAGTTCAGACAGGGGGGGTGGAAACACCATATATTTT
>TRBJ2-3|.|TRBV18|.
CASSPTLRGDTQYF
TGTGCCAGCTCACCTACACTGAGGGGAGATACGCAGTATTTT
>TRBJ2-2|few|TRBV29-1|.
CSVPRGSNTGELFF
TGCAGCGTGCCTCGGGGGAGTAACACCGGGGAGCTGTTTTTT
>TRBJ2-5|many|TRBV12-3/TRBV12-4|.
CASRLSGQGETQYF
TGTGCCAGCAGGCTCTCCGGCCAGGGAGAGACCCAGTACTTC
>TRBJ2-3|many|TRBV7-8|TRBD2
CASSLDLAGGPETDTQYF
TGTGCCAGCAGCTTAGACCTAGCGGGAGGGCCCGAGACAGATACGCAGTATTTT
>TRBJ2-1|many|TRBV27|.
CASSLSVYNEQFF
TGTGCCAGCAGTTTATCGGTTTACAATGAGCAGTTCTTC
>TRBJ1-2|many|TRBV5-1|.
CASSLTGGNYGYTF
TGCGCCAGCAGCTTGACTGGGGGGAACTATGGCTACACCTTC
>TRBJ2-5|many|TRBV6-5|.
CASSYTADTKYQETQYF
TGTGCCAGCAGTTACACCGCGGACACGAAGTACCAAGAGACCCAGTACTTC
>TRBJ2-7|few|TRBV20-1|.
CSARFVGQTFYEQYF
TGCAGTGCTAGATTCGTGGGGCAAACCTTCTACGAGCAGTACTTC
>TRBJ2-3|few|TRBV9|.
CASSVVPFGPDTDTQYF
TGTGCCAGCAGCGTAGTTCCCTTCGGGCCCGACACAGATACGCAGTATTTT
>TRBJ2-2|few|TRBV4-3|TRBD1
CASSLDRETGELFF
TGCGCCAGCAGCCTGGACAGGGAAACCGGGGAGCTGTTTTTT
>TRBJ2-7|many|TRBV29-1|.
CSVAYRVIVSYEQYF
TGCAGCGTTGCATATAGGGTGATTGTGTCCTACGAGCAGTACTTC
>TRBJ2-2|many|TRBV29-1|.
CSVEGGGELFF
TGCAGCGTTGAAGGTGGCGGGGAGCTGTTTTTT
>TRBJ2-1|.|TRBV7-8|.
CASSSLASLAALYNEQFF
TGTGCCAGCAGCAGCTTGGCCTCTTTAGCGGCCCTCTACAATGAGCAGTTCTTC
>TRBJ2-7|few|TRBV18|.
CASSPRGNGVSYEQYF
TGTGCCAGCTCACCCAGGGGAAACGGAGTCTCCTACGAGCAGTACTTC
>TRBJ2-5|many|TRBV29-1|TRBD1
CSVEDGRGRQETQYF
TGCAGCGTTGAAGACGGCAGGGGGCGGCAAGAGACCCAGTACTTC
>TRBJ2-5|many|TRBV5-4|.
CASSLEGQTGAGETQYF
TGTGCCAGCAGCTTGGAAGGCCAAACGGGGGCCGGGGAGACCCAGTACTTC
>TRBJ2-1|.|TRBV7-3|TRBD2
CASSLTGTSAEGQFF
TGTGCCAGCAGCTTAACGGGGACTAGCGCTGAGGGGCAGTTCTTC
>TRBJ2-7|.|TRBV20-1|TRBD1
CSARGGRQGGHEQYF
TGCAGTGCTAGAGGGGGACGACAGGGCGGCCACGAGCAGTACTTC
>TRBJ2-7|few|TRBV3-1|.
CASSQEQGQYF
TGTGCCAGCAGCCAAGAACAGGGGCAGTACTTC
>TRBJ2-3|many|TRBV11-2|.
CASSFGILVRDTQYF
TGTGCCAGCAGCTTTGGGATTTTGGTAAGAGATACGCAGTATTTT
>TRBJ1-1|many|TRBV5-6|.
CASSLDGTSGTEAFF
TGTGCCAGCAGCTTGGACGGGACCTCGGGCACTGAAGCTTTCTTT
>TRBJ1-2|few|TRBV7-3|.
CASSPWAGYPLGYTF
TGTGCCAGCAGCCCCTGGGCAGGGTATCCTCTTGGCTACACCTTC
>TRBJ2-7|many|TRBV13|TRBD2
CASSPRGLAVYEQYF
TGTGCCAGCAGCCCCCGGGGACTAGCGGTCTACGAGCAGTACTTC
>TRBJ2-7|many|TRBV5-8|.
CASSLLAQGNYEQYF
TGTGCCAGCAGCTTGCTGGCGCAGGGGAATTACGAGCAGTACTTC
>TRBJ2-3|many|TRBV7-8|TRBD2
CASSLYGTSGRASTDTQYF
TGTGCCAGCAGCTTATACGGGACTAGCGGGCGGGCCAGCACAGATACGCAGTATTTT
>TRBJ2-7|many|TRBV20-1|TRBD1
CSAKDTGGLSYEQYF
TGCAGTGCTAAGGACACAGGGGGTCTCTCCTACGAGCAGTACTTC
>TRBJ1-2|many|TRBV12-3/TRBV12-4|TRBD1
CASRRRTGNYGYTF
TGTGCCAGCAGGCGACGGACAGGGAACTATGGCTACACCTTC